The T cell receptor (beta chain) described here comes from a study of blood T cell repertoires in COVID-19. Deletions cut 1 base from V and 2 bases from J, with 11 bases between. Germline CDR1 SGHTA, CDR2 FQGNSA. The CDR3 runs 16 residues. Original processing notes: By means of reference gene primer amplification, nucleated cell counts were estimated. The repertoire was sequenced with immunoSEQ multiplex PCR; TCRdb's copy has only in-frame clones and lacks some. V, J and clone size are those of that table, while D and trimming were read from the DNA. Of approximately 210,000 clones listed, around 87% are singletons.

V and J are TRBV7-2 and TRBJ2-2; D is perhaps TRBD2 (5 bases). The sample comprised PBMCs or T cells enriched from blood (not recorded which). The source of this sequence is a woman aged 25 to 45 who had recovered from COVID-19. CDR3 coding DNA: TGTGCCAGCAGCTTAGTCCGACTAACCAACACCGGGGAGCTGTTTTTT. Protein: CASSLVRLTNTGELFF.